The next 27 T cell receptor beta chains were all read from a single sample in a study of OX40 agonist ivuxolimab in advanced cancers. Measured with immunoSEQ multiplex PCR; TCRdb has only the in-frame clones, and not every one. The profile shows roughly 34,000 clones, over 80% of them singletons. Material: CD4+ or CD8+ T cells sorted from blood, obtained in a trial of the OX40 agonist ivuxolimab. The receptors stem from an adult with an advanced solid tumor such as melanoma, head and neck, liver or kidney cancer.

The gene calls are TRBV7-6 and TRBJ2-5, with a tentative D call TRBD2 (6 bases). Trimming left V 3 bases short and J 3 bases short, with 8 bases between. The germline V gene encodes CDR1 SGHVS and CDR2 FNYEAQ. This CDR3 has 13 amino acids. CDR3 nucleotide sequence: TGTGCCAGCAGCTTGCGGAGGGAAGAGACCCAGTACTTC. This translates into CASSLRREETQYF.

The genes are TRBV5-1 and TRBJ2-7, with D tentatively TRBD1 (5 bases). The CDR3 runs to 16 residues. The V gene's germline CDR1 is SGHRS and CDR2 YFSETQ. V lost 7 bases and J 2 bases, leaving 22 bases between the germline ends. The CDR3 reads CASAQSPLQGTYEQYF. The CDR3 DNA follows: TGCGCCAGCGCCCAATCCCCACTGCAGGGTACCTACGAGCAGTACTTC.

The chain links TRBV29-1 to TRBJ1-2, with D hard to call. Between the trimmed V and J ends, which lost 3 bases and 5 bases, there was a span of 13 bases. The CDR3 spans 13 residues. CDR1 SQVTM and CDR2 ANQGSEA come from the germline V gene. DNA for the CDR3: TGCAGCGTTGAGGCCGGTCTCCGGTATGGCTACACCTTC. Its protein is CSVEAGLRYGYTF. The full variable domain, with the rest looked up from reference TRBV29-1 and TRBJ1-2, is SAVISQKPSRDICQRGTSLTIQCQVDSQVTMMFWYRQQPGQSLTLIATANQGSEATYESGFVIDKFPISRPNLTFSTLTVSNMSPEDSSIYLCSVEAGLRYGYTFGSGTRLTVV.

The count of this clone is one. In nucleotides, the CDR3 is TGTGCCAGCAGCTTAGACGGGACAGCTAACTATGGCTACACCTTC. Protein product: CASSLDGTANYGYTF. V usage is TRBV7-9 and J usage is TRBJ1-2, with 7 bases fitting TRBD1. The trim removed 1 base at V and 0 bases at J, leaving 2 bases unmatched. The CDR3 is 15 amino acids. Germline assignment: CDR1 SEHNR and CDR2 FQNEAQ (reference sequence).

This chain joins TRBV5-1 and TRBJ2-2, with TRBD1 as a possible D gene (6 bases). Trimming removed 5 bases from V and 6 bases from J, with 14 bases in between. The CDR3 contains 14 residues. Germline values: CDR1 SGHRS, CDR2 YFSETQ. As DNA, the CDR3 is TGCGCCAGCAGAGATACAGGGTCGGCCGGGGAGCTGTTTTTT. The encoded protein is CASRDTGSAGELFF.

This chain uses TRBV28 with TRBJ2-3; no definite D call. There are 10 residues in the CDR3. Germline CDR1 reads MDHEN; CDR2 reads SYDVKM. The V and J ends lost 6 bases and 2 bases respectively, with 0 bases between them. The CDR3 spells CASSTDTQYF. In nucleotides, the CDR3 is TGTGCCAGCAGCACAGATACGCAGTATTTT.

V is TRBV7-3 and J is TRBJ2-3, with D hard to call. The germline CDR1 and CDR2 sequences are SGHTA and FQGTGA. The CDR3 spans 13 residues. The ends were cut back, 5 bases at V and 9 bases at J, with 15 bases in the middle. The CDR3 region is CASSPNPPDTQYF. For the CDR3, the DNA is TGTGCCAGCAGCCCTAATCCCCCGGACACGCAGTATTTT. Drawing the rest from reference TRBV7-3 and TRBJ2-3, the complete variable domain is GAGVSQTPSNKVTEKGKYVELRCDPISGHTALYWYRQSLGQGPEFLIYFQGTGAADDSGLPNDRFFAVRPEGSVSTLKIQRTERGDSAVYLCASSPNPPDTQYFGPGTRLTVL.

The chain employs TRBV28 and TRBJ2-7; 7 positions match TRBD2. From germline, CDR1 is MDHEN and CDR2 SYDVKM. V shed 2 bases, J shed 2 bases, and the junction held 9 bases outside the gene matches. The CDR3 is 16 residues long. CDR3 sequence: CASSLNGASGPYEQYF. CDR3 coding DNA: TGTGCCAGCAGTTTAAATGGGGCTAGCGGTCCCTACGAGCAGTACTTC.

V is TRBV28 and J is TRBJ2-5; D is unclear. The CDR3 is made up of 14 amino acids. Germline V gene lookup returns CDR1 MDHEN and CDR2 SYDVKM. Between the trimmed V and J ends, which lost 3 bases and 5 bases, there was a span of 13 bases. The CDR3 DNA is TGTGCCAGCAGTTTGCGGTTCCCGAGGGAGACCCAGTACTTC. This encodes CASSLRFPRETQYF. The entire variable domain, with the rest obtained from reference TRBV28 and TRBJ2-5, is as follows: DVKVTQSSRYLVKRTGEKVFLECVQDMDHENMFWYRQDPGLGLRLIYFSYDVKMKEKGDIPEGYSVSREKKERFSLILESASTNQTSMYLCASSLRFPRETQYFGPGTRLLVL.

The genes are TRBV2 and TRBJ2-7; 9 bases agree with TRBD1. V was clipped by 5 bases and J by 3 bases; unmatched bases: 5. Germline V gene sequence: CDR1 SNHLY, CDR2 FYNNEI. The CDR3 has 14 residues. CDR3 in DNA: TGTGCCAGCAGTATAAACAGGGGGCTCTACGAGCAGTACTTC. Translating gives CASSINRGLYEQYF.

This sequence joins TRBV5-1 and TRBJ1-2; 7 bases map to TRBD1. Losses at the gene ends were 3 bases for V and 0 bases for J; bases not matched to a gene: 5. This CDR3 region has 15 residues. In germline, CDR1 is SGHRS, CDR2 YFSETQ. The chain's CDR3 is CASSSRTGTNYGYTF. CDR3 DNA sequence: TGCGCCAGCAGCTCGAGGACAGGTACTAACTATGGCTACACCTTC.

This clone has more than one count but fewer than ten. The rearrangement links TRBV19 to TRBJ1-5; tentatively, D is TRBD1 (5 bases). CDR3 length: 13 residues. Trimming removed 8 bases at V and 2 bases at J, with 10 bases between. CDR1 LNHDA and CDR2 SQIVND come from the germline V gene (reference sequence). CDR3 DNA sequence: TGTGCCAGTCGCAGGGACGGCAATCAGCCCCAGCATTTT. Residues: CASRRDGNQPQHF.

The chain employs TRBV6-1 and TRBJ2-7; either TRBD1 or TRBD2 may fit D (6 bases each). Trimming left V 2 bases short and J 0 bases short, with 11 bases between. This CDR3 is 15 amino acids long. The V gene's germline CDR1 is MNHNS and CDR2 SASEGT. The CDR3 sequence is CASSESGALSYEQYF. CDR3 bases: TGTGCCAGCAGTGAATCGGGGGCCCTCTCCTACGAGCAGTACTTC.

The chain joins TRBV11-3 to TRBJ2-1, with 9 bases lining up with TRBD1. From germline, CDR1 is SGHNT and CDR2 YENEEA. The CDR3 extends over 15 amino acids. V dropped 5 bases and J dropped 7; count of bases not matched to a gene: 9. The CDR3 is CASSLQQGAGNEQFF. CDR3 DNA sequence: TGTGCCAGCAGCCTGCAACAGGGGGCGGGTAATGAGCAGTTCTTC. The complete variable domain, with remaining parts taken from reference TRBV11-3 and TRBJ2-1, reads EAGVVQSPRYKIIEKKQPVAFWCNPISGHNTLYWYLQNLGQGPELLIRYENEEAVDDSQLPKDRFSAERLKGVDSTLKIQPAELGDSAVYLCASSLQQGAGNEQFFGPGTRLTVL.

This sequence joins TRBV5-4 and TRBJ2-4; D remains unclear. CDR3 length: 16 residues. The germline gives CDR1 SGHNT, CDR2 YYREEE (reference sequence). With 2 bases removed from V and 6 bases from J, the gap between germline ends came to 18 bases. The CDR3: CASSLLDGLGRNIQYF. In DNA form, the CDR3 reads TGTGCCAGCAGCTTACTGGACGGTCTAGGTAGAAACATTCAGTACTTC.

This clone was seen more than once but under ten times. The rearrangement uses TRBV6-5 and TRBJ2-1; unclear D gene. The CDR3 runs 13 residues. V lost 2 bases and J 8 bases, leaving 10 bases between the germline ends. Germline CDR1 is MNHEY and CDR2 is SVGAGI. This chain's CDR3 is CASSYEARDEQFF. CDR3 sequence (DNA): TGTGCCAGCAGTTACGAGGCACGGGATGAGCAGTTCTTC.

The gene calls are TRBV7-9 and TRBJ1-5; maybe TRBD1 (5 bases). Trimming shortened V by 5 bases and J by 8 bases, and 10 bases separated the two germline ends. CDR3 length: 12 amino acids. CDR1 and CDR2 (germline): SEHNR, FQNEAQ (reference sequence). CDR3: CASSRGGEPQHF. CDR3 nucleotides: TGTGCCAGCAGCAGGGGAGGTGAGCCCCAGCATTTT.

The rearrangement links TRBV6-5 to TRBJ1-6; tentatively, D is TRBD1 (5 bases). The CDR3 extends over 15 amino acids. Germline V gives CDR1 MNHEY, CDR2 SVGAGI. V was shortened by 2 bases and J by 9 bases, with 14 bases between the two germline ends. This CDR3 reads CASSYRQGQASPLHF. The DNA of the CDR3 is TGTGCCAGCAGTTACAGGCAGGGTCAGGCTTCACCCCTCCACTTT.

This rearrangement joins TRBV5-1 to TRBJ1-1, with D unresolved. V was cut by 0 bases and J by 1 base, with 7 bases left in between. Germline CDR1 and CDR2: SGHRS and YFSETQ. The CDR3 is made up of 14 amino acids. CDR3 nucleotides: TGCGCCAGCAGCTTGGAGCGGGGGAACACTGAAGCTTTCTTT. It specifies CASSLERGNTEAFF.

This chain uses TRBV23-1 with TRBJ1-2; 8 positions match TRBD1. TRBV23-1 is recorded as an ORF, its role being uncertain. Trimming at V came to 3 bases and at J to 2 bases, leaving 2 bases not matched to a gene. The CDR3 contains 14 residues. CDR3 loop: CASSHTGGNYGYTF. As DNA, the CDR3 is TGCGCCAGCAGTCATACAGGGGGAAACTATGGCTACACCTTC.

The V gene is TRBV11-3, the J gene TRBJ2-5, with unresolved D. V gave up 5 bases and J gave up 5 bases, with 12 bases separating them. Germline V gives CDR1 SGHNT, CDR2 YENEEA. This CDR3 contains 13 residues. The CDR3 sequence is CASSIGPVETQYF. The CDR3 region has the DNA TGTGCCAGCAGCATTGGACCGGTGGAGACCCAGTACTTC.

The rearrangement uses TRBV27 and TRBJ2-3, with 7 bases aligning to TRBD2. The length of the CDR3 is 15 residues. J lost 5 bases, V lost 8 bases, and 13 bases had no gene match. Germline CDR1 MNHEY, CDR2 SMNVEV (reference sequence). The CDR3 sequence is CASRILAALGDTQYF. CDR3 DNA: TGTGCCAGCCGCATCCTAGCGGCTTTGGGAGATACGCAGTATTTT.

This clone was seen once. This chain links TRBV7-9 with TRBJ2-1, with TRBD2 identical over 11 bases. Germline V gene lookup returns CDR1 SEHNR and CDR2 FQNEAQ (reference sequence). With V trimmed by 8 bases and J by 7 bases, 4 bases remained unmatched. The CDR3 has 13 amino acids. The chain's CDR3 is CASQTSGSNEQFF. CDR3 bases: TGTGCCAGCCAAACTAGCGGGAGTAATGAGCAGTTCTTC. Variable domain in full (rest from reference TRBV7-9 and TRBJ2-1): DTGVSQNPRHKITKRGQNVTFRCDPISEHNRLYWYRQTLGQGPEFLTYFQNEAQLEKSRLLSDRFSAERPKGSFSTLEIQRTEQGDSAMYLCASQTSGSNEQFFGPGTRLTVL.

V usage is TRBV5-4 and J usage is TRBJ1-1; tentative D call: TRBD1 (6 bases). V gave up 3 bases and J gave up 3 bases, with 18 bases separating them. Germline V gene sequence: CDR1 SGHNT, CDR2 YYREEE (reference sequence). The CDR3 runs 16 residues. The CDR3 coding sequence is TGTGCCAGCAGCTCCCTAGACAGGTTGGGGGACACTGAAGCTTTCTTT. This encodes CASSSLDRLGDTEAFF. Full variable domain (rest looked up from reference TRBV5-4 and TRBJ1-1): ETGVTQSPTHLIKTRGQQVTLRCSSQSGHNTVSWYQQALGQGPQFIFQYYREEENGRGNFPPRFSGLQFPNYSSELNVNALELDDSALYLCASSSLDRLGDTEAFFGQGTRLTVV.

V usage is TRBV23-1 and J usage is TRBJ2-7; no reliable D call. TRBV23-1 counts as an open reading frame of uncertain function. The CDR3 spans 14 residues. Trimming shortened V by 4 bases and J by 3 bases, and 13 bases separated the two germline ends. The CDR3 coding sequence is TGCGCCAGCAGTCCAGACGGCAAACTCTACGAGCAGTACTTC. Translation gives CASSPDGKLYEQYF.

The chain has TRBV28 and TRBJ1-1, with 7 bases that match TRBD1. This CDR3 has 16 residues. Germline trimming cut 5 bases from V and 2 bases from J; bases unmatched to any gene: 11. CDR1 and CDR2 (germline): MDHEN, SYDVKM. The CDR3 region is CASSVLSGTDNTEAFF. The CDR3 coding sequence is TGTGCCAGCAGTGTGCTGAGCGGGACAGACAACACTGAAGCTTTCTTT.

This chain uses TRBV19 with TRBJ1-2, with a possible D match to TRBD1 (5 bases). Trimming cost V 1 base and J 12 bases, with 21 bases left between them. The CDR3 runs 15 residues. Germline CDR1 reads LNHDA; CDR2 reads SQIVND (reference sequence). Written as DNA, the CDR3 is TGTGCCAGTAGTATAGTGGAGGTCGGAGATAGGGGCCACACCTTC. It encodes CASSIVEVGDRGHTF.